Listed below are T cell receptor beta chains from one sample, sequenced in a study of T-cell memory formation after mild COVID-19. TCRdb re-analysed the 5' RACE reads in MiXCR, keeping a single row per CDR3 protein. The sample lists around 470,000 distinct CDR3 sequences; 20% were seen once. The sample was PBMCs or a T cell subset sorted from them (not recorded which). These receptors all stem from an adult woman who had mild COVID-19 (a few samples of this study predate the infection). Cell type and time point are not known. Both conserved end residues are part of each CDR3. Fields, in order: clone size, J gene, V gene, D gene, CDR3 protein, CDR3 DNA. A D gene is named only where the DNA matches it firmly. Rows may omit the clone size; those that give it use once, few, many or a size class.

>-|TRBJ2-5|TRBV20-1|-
CSANPTGPQETQYF
TGCAGTGCTAATCCGACAGGCCCTCAAGAGACCCAGTACTTC
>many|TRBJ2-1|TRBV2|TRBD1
CASSRQGTEQFF
TGTGCCAGCAGTCGACAGGGGACTGAGCAGTTCTTC
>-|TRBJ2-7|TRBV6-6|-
CASQGGYEQYF
TGTGCCAGCCAAGGGGGGTACGAGCAGTACTTC
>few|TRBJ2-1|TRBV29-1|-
CSVEPGTLLFGQFF
TGCAGCGTTGAACCCGGGACTTTGCTGTTTGGGCAGTTCTTC
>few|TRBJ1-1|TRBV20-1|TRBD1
CSARFGTGNTEAFF
TGCAGTGCTAGATTCGGGACAGGGAACACTGAAGCTTTCTTT
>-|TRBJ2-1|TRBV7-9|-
CASSSPGSDEQFF
TGTGCCAGCAGCTCCCCGGGAAGTGATGAGCAGTTCTTC
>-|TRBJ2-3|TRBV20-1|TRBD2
CSAQRGEGPTDTQYF
TGCAGTGCTCAACGGGGGGAGGGCCCAACAGATACGCAGTATTTT
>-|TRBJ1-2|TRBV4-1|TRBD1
CASSQERGLGYTF
TGCGCCAGCAGCCAAGAAAGGGGGCTCGGCTACACCTTC
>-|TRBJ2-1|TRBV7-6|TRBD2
CASSEIAGGGYNEQFF
TGTGCCAGCAGCGAAATAGCGGGAGGGGGTTACAATGAGCAGTTCTTC
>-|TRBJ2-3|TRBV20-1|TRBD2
CSAQSGTSGTDTQYF
TGCAGTGCCCAATCCGGGACTAGCGGCACAGATACGCAGTATTTT
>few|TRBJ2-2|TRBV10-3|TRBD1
CAISESSRTGGTGELFF
TGTGCCATCAGTGAGTCGAGCAGGACAGGGGGAACCGGGGAGCTGTTTTTT
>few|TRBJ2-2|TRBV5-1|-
CASSTWTDNTGELFF
TGCGCCAGCAGCACCTGGACAGACAACACCGGGGAGCTGTTTTTT
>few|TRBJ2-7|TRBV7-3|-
CASSPTADRLTYEQYF
TGTGCCAGCAGCCCGACAGCGGACAGACTTACCTACGAGCAGTACTTC
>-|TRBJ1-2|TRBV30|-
CAWSVLAGPGYTF
TGTGCCTGGAGTGTACTTGCGGGGCCCGGCTACACCTTC
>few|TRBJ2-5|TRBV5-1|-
CASSLELAGTTQYF
TGCGCCAGCAGCTTGGAGTTGGCTGGGACGACCCAGTACTTC
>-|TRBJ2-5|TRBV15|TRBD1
CATSRDGGDRGETQYF
TGTGCCACCAGCAGAGATGGCGGGGACAGGGGGGAGACCCAGTACTTC
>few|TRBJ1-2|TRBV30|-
CAWTPQPGYGYTF
TGTGCCTGGACCCCCCAACCGGGATATGGCTACACCTTC